These T cell receptor beta chains were read from a single sample in a study of control samples from healthy donors and cancer patients. The protocol was immunoSEQ multiplex PCR, while the TCRdb copy is restricted to in-frame clones and leaves out a portion. The sample shows approximately 82,000 clones, roughly 93% of them seen only once. The sample comprised blood. Every receptor here comes from a woman younger than 35 in good health. Both conserved end residues are part of each CDR3. D genes are given only for firm matches. Not every row has a clone size; where given, it reads once, few, many or a size class.

>TRBJ1-2|TRBV9|once|-|15
TGTGCCAGCAGCGTAGCTGTAGTTTCTAACTATGGCTACACCTTC
CASSVAVVSNYGYTF
>TRBJ1-1|TRBV7-9|-|-|13
TGTGCCACCTGGGGGGACATGAACACTGAAGCTTTCTTT
CATWGDMNTEAFF
>TRBJ2-1|TRBV29-1|-|TRBD2|14
TGCAGCGTTGCTCTGGCTAGCGGGTATGGTGAGCAGTTCTTC
CSVALASGYGEQFF
>TRBJ2-5|TRBV19|-|-|13
TGTGCCAGTAGCAGCGAGGCTCGGAAGACCCAGTACTTC
CASSSEARKTQYF
>TRBJ2-1|TRBV6-6|-|TRBD2|15
TGTGCCAGCAGTAAAACAGCGGGGGGGTTTTTTGAGCAGTTCTTC
CASSKTAGGFFEQFF
>TRBJ2-5|TRBV28|-|-|13
TGTGCCAGCAGTAAGGGACGGCAAGAGACCCAGTACTTC
CASSKGRQETQYF
>TRBJ1-2|TRBV27|-|TRBD1|13
TGTGCCAGCAGTAAGGACAGGGCCTATGGCTACACCTTC
CASSKDRAYGYTF
>TRBJ2-7|TRBV7-9|-|TRBD1|13
TGTGCCAGCAGCCCTGACAGGGGGCGCGAGCAGTACTTC
CASSPDRGREQYF
>TRBJ2-7|TRBV23-1|-|-|17
TGCGCCAGCAGTCAATGGACGGCCAGGATGAGCTCCTACGAGCAGTACTTC
CASSQWTARMSSYEQYF
>TRBJ2-4|TRBV5-1|-|TRBD1|14
TGCGCCAGCAGGATGGGACAGGGGGGAAACATTCAGTACTTC
CASRMGQGGNIQYF
>TRBJ2-4|TRBV19|-|-|13
TGTGCCAGTACCCCCGGGTCCGAGATTGTTCAGTACTTC
CASTPGSEIVQYF
>TRBJ1-1|TRBV20-1|-|-|11
TGCAGTGCTAGAGTCGGAACTGAAGCTTTCTTT
CSARVGTEAFF
>TRBJ2-3|TRBV14|-|-|14
TGTGCCAGCAGCTTATCAGGGGTCGCAGATACGCAGTATTTT
CASSLSGVADTQYF